This T cell receptor (beta chain) was retrieved from a study of cytomegalovirus exposure and HLA in healthy donors. It was with 60 Vbeta and 13 Jbeta primers that the PCR ran. Clones were sequenced by immunoSEQ multiplex PCR, and TCRdb holds only the in-frame ones, with some missing. The sample has some 120,000 clones; 74% are singletons. The CDR3 covers 12 residues. CDR1 is SQVTM, CDR2 ANQGSEA, per germline. The chain joins TRBV29-1 to TRBJ1-4; D unclear. The sample comprised PBMCs. The receptor was derived from a woman aged 45-60 years in good health and CMV-seropositive. CDR3 protein: CGLKGANEKLFF. CDR3 bases: TGCGGGCTGAAGGGAGCTAATGAAAAACTGTTTTTT.